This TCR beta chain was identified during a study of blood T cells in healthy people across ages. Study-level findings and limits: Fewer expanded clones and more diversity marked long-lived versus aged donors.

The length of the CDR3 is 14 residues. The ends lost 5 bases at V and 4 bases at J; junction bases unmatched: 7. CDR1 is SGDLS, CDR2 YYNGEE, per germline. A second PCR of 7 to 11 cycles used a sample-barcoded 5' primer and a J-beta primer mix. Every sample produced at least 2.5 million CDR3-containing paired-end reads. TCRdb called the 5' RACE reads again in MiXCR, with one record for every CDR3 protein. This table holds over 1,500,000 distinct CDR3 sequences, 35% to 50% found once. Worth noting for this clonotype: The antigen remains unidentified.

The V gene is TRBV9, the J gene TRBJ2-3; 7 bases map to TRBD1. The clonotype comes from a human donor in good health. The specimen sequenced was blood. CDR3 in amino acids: CASSKTGIADTQYF. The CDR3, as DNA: TGTGCCAGCAGTAAGACAGGGATCGCAGATACGCAGTATTTT.